This T cell receptor (beta chain) was captured in a study of shared clonotypes between healthy human individuals. Study context: Used for every donor were three CD4 naive, three CD4 memory, two CD8 naive and one CD8 memory plate.

In the original workflow: Filtering differed because ImmunoSEQ produced junction-only sequences that carried no quality scores. The data were produced by immunoSEQ multiplex PCR, yet TCRdb's version contains in-frame clones alone and is incomplete. Clonal size and the V and J genes are those of that table, whereas D and trimming came from the DNA. The sample has about 1 million clones, about 75% seen once. The donors, healthy adults who were HIV-negative, had experienced no recent acute infections or vaccinations. The sequenced sample consisted of memory CD4+ T cells sorted from blood. Subset: CD45RA-negative fraction. The clonotype was recovered from a man aged 18 to 35 in good health.

CDR3 residues: CASRPSGSSYEQYF. CDR3 DNA: TGTGCCAGTAGGCCCTCAGGGAGCTCCTACGAGCAGTACTTC. This chain joins TRBV19 and TRBJ2-7; D may correspond to TRBD1 or TRBD2 (5 bases each). Germline loops: CDR1 LNHDA, CDR2 SQIVND (reference sequence). Trimming took 6 bases from V and 0 from J, leaving 12 bases between them. CDR3 length equals 14 residues.